This T cell receptor beta chain is drawn from a study of vaccination effects on CD4 cells after COVID-19. Germline V gives CDR1 MNHEY, CDR2 SVGAGI. Trimming left V 6 bases short and J 1 base short, with 14 bases between. This CDR3 comprises 15 residues. Pools of viral peptides were used by the ViraFEST assay to expand antigen-specific CD4+ T cells ahead of sequencing. Following 10 days of culture, CD4+ T cells were isolated. Previously uninfected by SARS-CoV-2, the vaccine recipients also showed negative nucleocapsid antibodies. Method: immunoSEQ multiplex PCR; TCRdb's copy keeps in-frame clones and lacks some. The sample consists of tens of thousands of clones, roughly four fifths of them appearing once. About this clone: The antigen remains unidentified.

Study-level findings and limits: Recruitment yielded few convalescent patients, and the study had no early post-infection timepoints.

The V and J genes are TRBV6-5 and TRBJ2-3; TRBD1 might be the D (6 bases). The origin of this receptor is a human donor who received a COVID-19 vaccine. The input for sequencing was CD4+ T cells from PBMCs cultured with HCoV-NL63 spike peptides, taken before COVID-19 vaccination. As DNA, the CDR3 is TGTGCCAGCAGGATCGCAGGGGCTGGCACAGATACGCAGTATTTT. Its protein is CASRIAGAGTDTQYF.